Below, one T cell receptor beta chain is given with its context. The data are from a study of control samples from healthy donors and cancer patients. Here immunoSEQ multiplex PCR was the method, and the copy in TCRdb shows in-frame clones only, minus some. The data show about 48,000 clones, about 93% seen once. V lost 4 bases to trimming and J lost 0 bases, with 6 bases between them. The CDR3 is made up of 13 amino acids. Germline V CDR1 and CDR2: SNHLY, FYNNEI. The sample was PBMCs. This receptor was obtained from a woman between 50 and 59 years old with head and neck cancer. V and J are TRBV2 and TRBJ1-1; no reliable D call. CDR3 loop: CASSVRVNTEAFF. In nucleotides, the CDR3 is TGTGCCAGCAGTGTTCGGGTGAACACTGAAGCTTTCTTT. The complete variable domain, with remaining parts taken from reference TRBV2 and TRBJ1-1, reads EPEVTQTPSHQVTQMGQEVILRCVPISNHLYFYWYRQILGQKVEFLVSFYNNEISEKSEIFDDQFSVERPDGSNFTLKIRSTKLEDSAMYFCASSVRVNTEAFFGQGTRLTVV.